The T cell receptor (beta chain) under discussion was sequenced for a study of blood T cell repertoires in COVID-19. Study-level information: Nucleic acid was either cDNA or gDNA, and it came from T cells, B-cell-depleted T cells, or PBMCs.

Libraries were prepared by immunoSEQ multiplex PCR; TCRdb keeps only in-frame clonotypes and omits some of them. This sample carries some 260,000 clones, roughly 80% of them seen once, and the ten largest clones take 4.1%. A few counts support this clone. Recruits, aged 18 to 89 years, lived in 24 US areas. Cohort allocation depended upon clinical history that participants reported. Germline V gene data show CDR1 as MNHEY and CDR2 as SVGAGI. V lost 5 bases and J lost 7; bases outside the gene matches: 7. This CDR3 is 15 amino acids long. The chain has TRBV6-5 and TRBJ2-1, with 11 positions matching TRBD2. Sequenced input: PBMCs or T cells enriched from blood (not recorded which). The receptor's source is a man aged 25-40 years with acute COVID-19. The CDR3 sequence: CASSQIAGGENEQFF. CDR3 sequence (DNA): TGTGCCAGCAGTCAAATAGCGGGGGGGGAAAATGAGCAGTTCTTC.